This TCR beta chain emerged from a study of T-cell memory formation after mild COVID-19. The CDR3 sequence is 13 residues long. Germline CDR1 is LGHNA and CDR2 is YSLEER. V lost 2 bases and J lost 9, with 13 bases in between. In regard to this clonotype: Its specificity is not known.

TCRdb fed the 5' RACE reads into MiXCR, producing one record per CDR3 protein. The table records about 400,000 distinct CDR3 sequences, around a sixth of them present only once. Study-level points and caveats: CD4/CD8 balance held among clones contracting day 15 to 85, and later expanders leaned CD4+. Prior to infection, memory already included some responding clones, suggesting cross-reactive memory joined.

The sample comprised PBMCs or a T cell subset sorted from them (not recorded which). The clonotype originates from a man between 18 and 35 years old who had mild COVID-19 (a few samples of this study predate the infection). Cell type and time point are not known. This chain uses TRBV4-3 with TRBJ2-5; perhaps D is TRBD1 or TRBD2 (5 bases each). The CDR3 nucleotides read TGCGCCAGCAGCCAACAACCGACGGGGCCCCAGTACTTC. It yields the protein CASSQQPTGPQYF.